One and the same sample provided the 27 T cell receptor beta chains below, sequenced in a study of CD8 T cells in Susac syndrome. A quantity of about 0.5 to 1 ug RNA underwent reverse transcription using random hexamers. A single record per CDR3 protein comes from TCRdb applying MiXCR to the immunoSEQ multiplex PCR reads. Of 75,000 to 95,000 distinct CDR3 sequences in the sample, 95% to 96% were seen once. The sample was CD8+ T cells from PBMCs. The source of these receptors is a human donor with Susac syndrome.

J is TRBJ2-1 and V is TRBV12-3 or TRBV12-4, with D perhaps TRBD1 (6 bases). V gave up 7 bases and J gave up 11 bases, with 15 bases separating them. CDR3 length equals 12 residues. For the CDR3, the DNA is TGTGCCAGCACTAACCGGCAGGGGAAGCAGTTCTTC. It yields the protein CASTNRQGKQFF.

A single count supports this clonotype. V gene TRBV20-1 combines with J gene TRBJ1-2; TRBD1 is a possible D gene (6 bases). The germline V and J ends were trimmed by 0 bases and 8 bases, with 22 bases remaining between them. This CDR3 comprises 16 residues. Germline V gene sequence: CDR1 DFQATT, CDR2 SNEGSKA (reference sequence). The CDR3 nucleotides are TGCAGTGCTAGAGATCTTAGACAGGCGGCCTCTATCGGCTACACCTTC. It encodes CSARDLRQAASIGYTF.

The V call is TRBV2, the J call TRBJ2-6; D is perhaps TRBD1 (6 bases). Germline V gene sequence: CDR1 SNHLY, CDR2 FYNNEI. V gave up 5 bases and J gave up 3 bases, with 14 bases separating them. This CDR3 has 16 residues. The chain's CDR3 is CASSRTDFIGANVLTF. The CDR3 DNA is TGTGCCAGCAGTCGGACAGATTTTATTGGGGCCAACGTCCTGACTTTC.

CDR3 nucleotide sequence: TGTGCCAGCAGTCGGGACAGGGGAATGAACACTGAAGCTTTCTTT. Protein sequence: CASSRDRGMNTEAFF. The V and J genes are TRBV6-5 and TRBJ1-1; 10 bases align to TRBD1. V lost 5 bases to trimming and J lost 0 bases; unmatched junction nucleotides: 3. The length of the CDR3 is 15 residues. Per germline, CDR1 MNHEY and CDR2 SVGAGI.

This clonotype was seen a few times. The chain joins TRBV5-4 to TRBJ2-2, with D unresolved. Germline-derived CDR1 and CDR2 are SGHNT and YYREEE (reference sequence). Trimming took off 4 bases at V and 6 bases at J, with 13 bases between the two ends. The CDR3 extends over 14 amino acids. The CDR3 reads CASSTQPRAGELFF. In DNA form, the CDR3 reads TGTGCCAGCAGCACGCAACCCCGGGCCGGGGAGCTGTTTTTT.

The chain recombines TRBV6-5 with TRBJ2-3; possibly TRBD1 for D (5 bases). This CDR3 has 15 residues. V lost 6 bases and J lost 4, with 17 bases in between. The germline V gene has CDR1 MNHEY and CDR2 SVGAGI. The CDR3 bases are TGTGCCAGCAGGGGTGGGGCTCTAGAGGCAGATACGCAGTATTTT. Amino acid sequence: CASRGGALEADTQYF.

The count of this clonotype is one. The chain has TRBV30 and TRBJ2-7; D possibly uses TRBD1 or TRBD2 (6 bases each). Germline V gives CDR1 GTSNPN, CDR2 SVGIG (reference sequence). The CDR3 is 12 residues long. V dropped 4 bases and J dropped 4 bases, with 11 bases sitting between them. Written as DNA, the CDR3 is TGTGCCTGGAATGAGGGGGGATACGAGCAGTACTTC. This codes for CAWNEGGYEQYF.

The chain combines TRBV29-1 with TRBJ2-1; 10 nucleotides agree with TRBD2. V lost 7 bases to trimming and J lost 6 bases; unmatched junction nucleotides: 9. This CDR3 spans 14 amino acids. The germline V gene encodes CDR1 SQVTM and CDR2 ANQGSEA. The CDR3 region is CSATASGGFNEQFF. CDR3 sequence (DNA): TGCAGCGCCACAGCTAGCGGGGGCTTCAATGAGCAGTTCTTC.

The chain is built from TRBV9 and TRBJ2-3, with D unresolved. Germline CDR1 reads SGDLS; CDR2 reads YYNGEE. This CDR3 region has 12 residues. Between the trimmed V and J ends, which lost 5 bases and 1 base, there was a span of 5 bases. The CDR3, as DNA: TGTGCCAGCAGTAGGGGCACAGATACGCAGTATTTT. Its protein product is CASSRGTDTQYF. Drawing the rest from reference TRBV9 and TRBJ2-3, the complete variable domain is DSGVTQTPKHLITATGQRVTLRCSPRSGDLSVYWYQQSLDQGLQFLIQYYNGEERAKGNILERFSAQQFPDLHSELNLSSLELGDSALYFCASSRGTDTQYFGPGTRLTVL.

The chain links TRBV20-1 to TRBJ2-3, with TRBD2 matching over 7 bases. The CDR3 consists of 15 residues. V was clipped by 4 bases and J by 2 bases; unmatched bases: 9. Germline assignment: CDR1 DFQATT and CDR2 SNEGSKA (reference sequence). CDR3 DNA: TGCAGTGCTACCCGGGACTACCAGATCACAGATACGCAGTATTTT. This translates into CSATRDYQITDTQYF.

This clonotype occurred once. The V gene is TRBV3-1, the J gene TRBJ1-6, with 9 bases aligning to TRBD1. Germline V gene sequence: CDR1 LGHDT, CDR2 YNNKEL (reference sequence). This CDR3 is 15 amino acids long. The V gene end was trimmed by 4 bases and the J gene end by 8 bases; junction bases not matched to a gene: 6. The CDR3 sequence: CASSPGTGRDSPLHF. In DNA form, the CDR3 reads TGTGCCAGCAGCCCTGGGACAGGGAGGGATTCACCCCTCCACTTT.

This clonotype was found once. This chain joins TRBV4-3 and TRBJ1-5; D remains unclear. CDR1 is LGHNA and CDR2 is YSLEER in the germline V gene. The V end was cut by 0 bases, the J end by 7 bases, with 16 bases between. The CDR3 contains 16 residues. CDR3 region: CASSQDPSSPDQPQHF. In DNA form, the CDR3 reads TGCGCCAGCAGCCAAGATCCTTCAAGTCCGGACCAGCCCCAGCATTTT.

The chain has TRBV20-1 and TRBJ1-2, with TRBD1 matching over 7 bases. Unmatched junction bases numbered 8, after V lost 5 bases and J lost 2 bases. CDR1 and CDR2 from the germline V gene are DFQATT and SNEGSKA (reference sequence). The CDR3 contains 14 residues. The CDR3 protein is CSAYDRDRNYGYTF. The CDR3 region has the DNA TGCAGTGCTTACGACAGGGACCGGAACTATGGCTACACCTTC.

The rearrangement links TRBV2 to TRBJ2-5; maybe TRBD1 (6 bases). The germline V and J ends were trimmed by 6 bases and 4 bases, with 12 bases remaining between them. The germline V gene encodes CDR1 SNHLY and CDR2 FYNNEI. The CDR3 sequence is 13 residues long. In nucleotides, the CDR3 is TGTGCCAGCAGATGGGAAGGGGGAGAGACCCAGTACTTC. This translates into CASRWEGGETQYF. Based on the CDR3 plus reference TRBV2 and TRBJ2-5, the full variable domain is EPEVTQTPSHQVTQMGQEVILRCVPISNHLYFYWYRQILGQKVEFLVSFYNNEISEKSEIFDDQFSVERPDGSNFTLKIRSTKLEDSAMYFCASRWEGGETQYFGPGTRLLVL.

The CDR3 is CSAPFSLYGYTF. The CDR3 nucleotides read TGCAGTGCCCCATTTAGTCTTTATGGCTACACCTTC. V and J are TRBV20-1 and TRBJ1-2; D is uncertain. V was cut by 6 bases and J by 5 bases, with 13 bases left in between. Germline V gives CDR1 DFQATT, CDR2 SNEGSKA (reference sequence). The CDR3 is made up of 12 amino acids.

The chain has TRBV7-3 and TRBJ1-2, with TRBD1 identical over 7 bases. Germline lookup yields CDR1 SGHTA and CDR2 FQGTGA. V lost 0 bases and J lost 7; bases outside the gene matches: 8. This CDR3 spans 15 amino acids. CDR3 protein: CASSLTRQGPGGYTF. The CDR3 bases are TGTGCCAGCAGCTTAACCCGACAGGGCCCGGGTGGCTACACCTTC.

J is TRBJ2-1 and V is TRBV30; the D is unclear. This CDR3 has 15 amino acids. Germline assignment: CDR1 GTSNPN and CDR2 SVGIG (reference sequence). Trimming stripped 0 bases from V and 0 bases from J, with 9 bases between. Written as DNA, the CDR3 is TGTGCCTGGAGTGTACAAGCACACTCCTACAATGAGCAGTTCTTC. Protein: CAWSVQAHSYNEQFF. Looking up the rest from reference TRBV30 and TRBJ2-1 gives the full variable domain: SQTIHQWPATLVQPVGSPLSLECTVEGTSNPNLYWYRQAAGRGLQLLFYSVGIGQISSEVPQNLSASRPQDRQFILSSKKLLLSDSGFYLCAWSVQAHSYNEQFFGPGTRLTVL.

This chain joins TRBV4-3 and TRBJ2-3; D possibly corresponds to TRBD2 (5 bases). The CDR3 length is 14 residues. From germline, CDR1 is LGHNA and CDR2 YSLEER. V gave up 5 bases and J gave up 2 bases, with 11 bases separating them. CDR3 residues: CASSSRVTTDTQYF. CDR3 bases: TGCGCCAGCAGCTCGCGGGTTACCACAGATACGCAGTATTTT.

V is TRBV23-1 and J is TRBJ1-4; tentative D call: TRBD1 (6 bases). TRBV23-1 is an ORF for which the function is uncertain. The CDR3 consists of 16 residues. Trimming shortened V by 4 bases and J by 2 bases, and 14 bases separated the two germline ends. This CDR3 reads CASSLLQGVTNEKLFF. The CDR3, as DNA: TGCGCCAGCAGTCTCCTACAGGGAGTGACTAATGAAAAACTGTTTTTT.

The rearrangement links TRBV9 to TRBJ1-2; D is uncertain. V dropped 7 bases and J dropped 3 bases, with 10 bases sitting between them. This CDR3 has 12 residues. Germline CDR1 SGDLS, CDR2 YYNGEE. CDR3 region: CASHGVDYGYTF. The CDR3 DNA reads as TGTGCCAGCCATGGGGTTGACTATGGCTACACCTTC.

Here the CDR3 DNA reads TGTGCCAGCAGCCTCCTATCAGGGGAGAGTTCACCCCTCCACTTT. Translated, it gives CASSLLSGESSPLHF. The V and J genes are TRBV7-9 and TRBJ1-6; D perhaps matches TRBD1 (6 bases). Per germline, CDR1 SEHNR and CDR2 FQNEAQ (reference sequence). The CDR3 consists of 15 residues. Trimming stripped 5 bases from V and 9 bases from J, with 17 bases between.

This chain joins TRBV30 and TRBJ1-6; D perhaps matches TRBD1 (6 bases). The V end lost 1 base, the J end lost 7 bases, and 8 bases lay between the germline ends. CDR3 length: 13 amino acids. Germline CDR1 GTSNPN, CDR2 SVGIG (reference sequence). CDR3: CAWSGTVNSPLHF. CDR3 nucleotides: TGTGCCTGGAGTGGGACAGTCAATTCACCCCTCCACTTT.

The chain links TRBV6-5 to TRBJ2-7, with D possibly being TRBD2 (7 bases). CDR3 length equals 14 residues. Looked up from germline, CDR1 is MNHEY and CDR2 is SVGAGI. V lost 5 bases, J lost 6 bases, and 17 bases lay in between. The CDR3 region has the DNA TGTGCCAGCAGTCCCGTCGCGGGGGCCACCGAGCAGTACTTC. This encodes CASSPVAGATEQYF.

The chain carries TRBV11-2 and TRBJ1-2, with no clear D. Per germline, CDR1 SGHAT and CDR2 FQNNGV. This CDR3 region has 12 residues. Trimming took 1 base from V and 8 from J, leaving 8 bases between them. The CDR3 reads CASSLGHEGYTF. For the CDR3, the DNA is TGTGCCAGCAGCTTAGGACACGAGGGCTACACCTTC.

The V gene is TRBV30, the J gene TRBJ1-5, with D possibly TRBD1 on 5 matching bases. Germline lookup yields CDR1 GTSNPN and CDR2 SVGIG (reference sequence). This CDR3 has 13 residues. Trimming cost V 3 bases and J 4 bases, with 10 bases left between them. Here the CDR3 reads CAWRPGQNQPQHF. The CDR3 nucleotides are TGTGCCTGGAGACCCGGACAAAATCAGCCCCAGCATTTT.

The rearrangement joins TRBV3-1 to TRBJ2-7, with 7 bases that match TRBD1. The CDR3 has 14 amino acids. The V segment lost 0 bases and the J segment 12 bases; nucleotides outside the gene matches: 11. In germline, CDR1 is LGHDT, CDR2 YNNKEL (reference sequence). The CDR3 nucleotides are TGTGCCAGCAGCCAAGAGGGACAGCGTCGGTCACTGTACTTC. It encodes CASSQEGQRRSLYF.

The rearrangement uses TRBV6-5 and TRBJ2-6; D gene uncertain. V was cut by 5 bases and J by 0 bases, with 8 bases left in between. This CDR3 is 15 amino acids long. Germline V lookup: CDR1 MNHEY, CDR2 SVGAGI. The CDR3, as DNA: TGTGCCAGCAGTCTTACATTCTCTGGGGCCAACGTCCTGACTTTC. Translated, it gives CASSLTFSGANVLTF.